Following are 31 T cell receptor beta chains from one sample sequenced in a study of tumor and adjacent non-tumor tissue in lung cancer. This sample's RNA came from whole unsorted tissue. The library came from three nested PCR rounds adapted from ARM-PCR protocols. Via MiXCR, TCRdb re-called the multiplex PCR reads, giving one row per CDR3 protein. The table records 76,000 or so distinct CDR3 sequences, nearly 70% of them present only once. Sequences were obtained from lung tumor tissue. The receptor set was obtained from a woman in her 70s with non-small cell lung cancer.

As regards this clonotype: A junction end diverges from the germline sequence, so it may reflect a read error. This rearrangement joins TRBV6-1 to TRBJ1-2; 7 nucleotides match TRBD1. The CDR3 runs 14 residues. Germline-derived CDR1 and CDR2 are MNHNS and SASEGT. CDR3 coding DNA: TGTGTCAGCAGTGTCAACAGGGGCGATCGGGGCTACACCTTC. Protein sequence: CVSSVNRGDRGYTF.

The V and J genes are TRBV7-8 and TRBJ1-6; a weak D match, TRBD1 (5 bases). Looked up from germline, CDR1 is SGHVS and CDR2 is FQNEAQ. Trimming shortened V by 8 bases and J by 0 bases, and 11 bases separated the two germline ends. This CDR3 spans 15 amino acids. This CDR3 reads CASSVGGSYNSPLHF. The DNA for the CDR3 is TGTGCCAGCTCAGTGGGGGGCTCCTATAATTCACCCCTCCACTTT. The full variable domain, in which reference TRBV7-8 and TRBJ1-6 provide the parts outside the CDR3, is GAGVSQSPRYKVAKRGQDVALRCDPISGHVSLFWYQQALGQGPEFLTYFQNEAQLDKSGLPSDRFFAERPEGSVSTLKIQRTQQEDSAVYLCASSVGGSYNSPLHFGNGTRLTVT.

The genes are TRBV12-3 or TRBV12-4 and TRBJ1-2; D uncertain. CDR3 length equals 13 residues. Trimming cost V 7 bases and J 5 bases, with 14 bases left between them. The CDR3 protein is CASKQGPEYGYTF. The CDR3 region has the DNA TGTGCCAGCAAACAAGGTCCAGAGTATGGCTACACCTTC.

This clonotype is termed medium-sized. The CDR3 sequence is CASTLYEDTQYF. The CDR3 coding sequence is TGTGCCAGCACCCTTTATGAAGATACGCAGTATTTT. The chain uses TRBV11-2 and TRBJ2-3, with no clear D. Germline V CDR1 and CDR2: SGHAT, FQNNGV. With 7 bases removed from V and 5 bases from J, the gap between germline ends came to 10 bases. This CDR3 is built from 12 residues.

The chain uses TRBV7-9 and TRBJ1-1; D call uncertain. V was shortened by 1 base and J by 6 bases, with 6 bases between the two germline ends. From germline, CDR1 is SEHNR and CDR2 FQNEAQ (reference sequence). The CDR3 is 12 amino acids. CDR3 nucleotide sequence: TGTGCCAGCAGCTTAGGGGTCGCTGAAGCTTTCTTT. Translating gives CASSLGVAEAFF.

Regarding this clonotype: Germline is not matched at one junction end, which may reflect a read error. This sequence joins TRBV24-1 and TRBJ2-2; 8 positions agree with TRBD1. Germline assignment: CDR1 KGHDR and CDR2 SFDVKD. The CDR3 is made up of 18 amino acids. Written as DNA, the CDR3 is TGTGCCACCAGTGATTTGACTAGTCAGGGGGCGAACACCTGGGAGCTGTTTTTT. Protein: CATSDLTSQGANTWELFF.

Points on this clonotype: Possible read error: a much larger clone is one base away. The V gene is TRBV7-9, the J gene TRBJ2-1; 8 bases are a match to TRBD1. From germline, CDR1 is SEHNR and CDR2 FQNEAQ (reference sequence). This CDR3 has 13 amino acids. This CDR3 reads CASSWTGSNKQFF. The CDR3 DNA reads as TGTGCCAGCAGCTGGACAGGGTCCAATAAGCAGTTCTTC.

As to this clonotype: This may be a read error, as it is one base from a much larger clone. The V gene is TRBV30, the J gene TRBJ2-7, with 8 bases that match TRBD1. CDR1 is GTSNPN and CDR2 is SVGIG in the germline V gene (reference sequence). The CDR3 has 13 residues. The CDR3 sequence is CAWSPQGAYEQSF. CDR3 in DNA: TGTGCCTGGAGTCCCCAGGGGGCCTACGAGCAGTCCTTC.

Note on this clonotype: The final CDR3 position lacks the conserved phenylalanine or tryptophan, pointing to a likely read error. V is TRBV6-1 and J is TRBJ1-5; the D gene is possibly TRBD1 (6 bases). Germline V CDR1 and CDR2: MNHNS, SASEGT. The germline V and J ends were trimmed by 5 bases and 2 bases, with 16 bases remaining between them. The CDR3 covers 16 residues. CDR3 amino acids: CASSPLGGTRNQPQHS. CDR3 coding DNA: TGTGCCAGCAGTCCCCTTGGAGGGACACGCAATCAGCCCCAGCATTCT.

A note on this clonotype: Here the CDR3 omits its conserved ending phenylalanine or tryptophan, so a read error is the likely source. The gene calls are TRBV6-1 and TRBJ2-7; D is undetermined. CDR3 length: 14 amino acids. V was trimmed by 5 bases and J by 0 bases, leaving 11 bases between them. Germline CDR1 MNHNS, CDR2 SASEGT. The CDR3: CASSYRTDSYEQYS. For the CDR3, the DNA is TGTGCCAGCAGTTACCGTACAGACTCCTACGAGCAGTACTCC.

This clonotype is medium-sized in the sample. The J gene is TRBJ2-7, the V gene TRBV11-1, with TRBD1 as a possible D gene (5 bases). The CDR3 spans 13 residues. The V gene lost 4 bases and the J gene lost 1 base, with 8 bases spanning the gap. From germline, CDR1 is SGHAT and CDR2 FQDESV (reference sequence). Here the CDR3 reads CASSSGISYEQYF. The DNA of the CDR3 is TGTGCCAGCAGCTCAGGGATTTCCTACGAGCAGTACTTC. The full variable domain, completed using reference TRBV11-1 and TRBJ2-7, is EAEVAQSPRYKITEKSQAVAFWCDPISGHATLYWYRQILGQGPELLVQFQDESVVDDSQLPKDRFSAERLKGVDSTLKIQPAELGDSAMYLCASSSGISYEQYFGPGTRLTVT.

In this sample, this clonotype turned up many times. The rearrangement links TRBV6-1 to TRBJ2-2; TRBD1 matches 9 bases. The CDR3 contains 14 residues. V shed 8 bases, J shed 8 bases, and the junction held 9 bases outside the gene matches. Germline lookup yields CDR1 MNHNS and CDR2 SASEGT. The CDR3 region is CASEDRGIRGELFF. In DNA form, the CDR3 reads TGTGCCAGCGAGGACAGGGGTATTCGAGGGGAGCTGTTTTTT.

The chain is built from TRBV7-9 and TRBJ2-7; D is perhaps TRBD1 or TRBD2 (5 bases each). Trimming removed 6 bases from V and 2 bases from J, with 23 bases in between. CDR1 SEHNR and CDR2 FQNEAQ come from the germline V gene (reference sequence). The CDR3 is 17 amino acids. The chain's CDR3 is CASRNTGPGQVPYEQYF. The CDR3 DNA follows: TGTGCCAGCAGGAATACGGGACCGGGGCAGGTCCCCTACGAGCAGTACTTC.

This clonotype was counted only a few times. A much bigger clone sits one base away, suggesting this may be a read error. This rearrangement joins TRBV28 to TRBJ2-5; D gene ambiguous. Per germline, CDR1 MDHEN and CDR2 SYDVKM. The CDR3 has 11 residues. Trimming cost V 3 bases and J 7 bases, with 6 bases left between them. The CDR3 sequence: CASSFKGTQYF. The CDR3 DNA reads TGTGCCAGCAGTTTCAAGGGGACCCAGTACTTC.

Note on this clonotype: A clone one base away is much larger, so this may be a read error. J is TRBJ2-2 and V is TRBV20-1; D is possibly TRBD2 (5 bases). The germline CDR1 and CDR2 sequences are DFQATT and SNEGSKA (reference sequence). The CDR3 consists of 13 residues. V was cut by 4 bases and J by 3 bases, with 9 bases left in between. Here the CDR3 reads CSANGKHTGELFF. CDR3 DNA sequence: TGCAGTGCTAACGGGAAGCACACCGGGGAGCTGTTTTTT.

In its sample, this clonotype ranks as medium-sized. V gene TRBV4-2 combines with J gene TRBJ2-2, with TRBD2 identical over 8 bases. J was trimmed by 1 base and V by 0 bases; bases with no gene match: 7. The V gene's germline CDR1 is LGHNA and CDR2 YNFKEQ. The CDR3 is 18 amino acids. The CDR3 protein is CASSQDGASGGNTGELFF. The DNA of the CDR3 is TGTGCCAGCAGCCAAGATGGGGCGAGCGGGGGGAACACCGGGGAGCTGTTTTTT.

V usage is TRBV20-1 and J usage is TRBJ1-4; 7 positions match TRBD1. Germline CDR1 reads DFQATT; CDR2 reads SNEGSKA (reference sequence). V lost 5 bases to trimming and J lost 10 bases; unmatched junction nucleotides: 13. CDR3 length: 14 residues. The CDR3 coding sequence is TGCAGTGCTGGTCCGGGACAGCGCGCAGGAAAACTGTTTTTT. Translation: CSAGPGQRAGKLFF.

This clonotype has at least ten counts. The chain employs TRBV13 and TRBJ2-1, with 9 bases lining up with TRBD2. Germline trimming cut 4 bases from V and 4 bases from J; bases unmatched to any gene: 11. Germline V lookup: CDR1 PRHDT, CDR2 FYEKMQ (reference sequence). This CDR3 region has 17 residues. CDR3 loop: CASSSSGPSGIYNEQFF. CDR3 coding DNA: TGTGCCAGCAGCTCCTCCGGCCCTAGCGGGATTTACAATGAGCAGTTCTTC.

The table lists this clonotype with many counts. This sequence joins TRBV29-1 and TRBJ2-2; the match to TRBD2 covers 9 bases. Germline V CDR1 and CDR2: SQVTM, ANQGSEA. J gave up 4 bases and V 6 bases, and 6 bases lay outside the gene matches. The CDR3 contains 14 residues. The CDR3 DNA follows: TGCAGCGTCGGAAGCGGGAGGATCACCGGGGAGCTGTTTTTT. It codes for CSVGSGRITGELFF.

The chain uses TRBV25-1 and TRBJ2-1, with a weak D call TRBD1 (8 bases). The CDR3 totals 15 residues. From germline, CDR1 is MGHDK and CDR2 SYGVNS. Trimming took 7 bases from V and 13 from J, leaving 26 bases between them. The CDR3 nucleotides read TGTGCCAGCATCTCGACAGGGGCGAGGGGGGGTGAACAGTTCTTC. Its protein is CASISTGARGGEQFF.

A note on this clonotype: This clone may be a read error of a much larger clone one base away. The chain joins TRBV7-9 to TRBJ2-7; no clear D. Trimming took off 7 bases at V and 3 bases at J, with 10 bases between the two ends. This CDR3 has 12 residues. Germline V gene data show CDR1 as SEHNR and CDR2 as FQNEAQ (reference sequence). CDR3 protein: CASTESYYEQYF. CDR3 bases: TGTGCCAGCACAGAGAGTTACTACGAGCAGTACTTC.

This clonotype has a count of ten or more. The chain employs TRBV28 and TRBJ2-7; 10 bases match TRBD1. This CDR3 region has 15 residues. Germline CDR1 and CDR2: MDHEN and SYDVKM. Germline trimming cut 5 bases from V and 3 bases from J; bases unmatched to any gene: 7. The CDR3 is CASSPTGQGIYEQYF. The CDR3 DNA follows: TGTGCCAGCAGTCCAACGGGACAGGGGATCTACGAGCAGTACTTC. The variable domain in full, with the rest retrieved from reference TRBV28 and TRBJ2-7, is DVKVTQSSRYLVKRTGEKVFLECVQDMDHENMFWYRQDPGLGLRLIYFSYDVKMKEKGDIPEGYSVSREKKERFSLILESASTNQTSMYLCASSPTGQGIYEQYFGPGTRLTVT.

The table lists this clonotype with a few counts. A much larger clone lies one base from this, so it may be a read error. J is TRBJ2-7 and V is TRBV6-1, with 12 bases lining up with TRBD1. CDR1 is MNHNS and CDR2 is SASEGT in the germline V gene. V was clipped by 7 bases and J by 4 bases; unmatched bases: 8. The CDR3 totals 15 residues. The CDR3 here is CASTGTGGLMYEQYF. The CDR3 DNA reads TGTGCCAGCACCGGGACAGGGGGCCTGATGTACGAGCAGTACTTC.

Regarding this clonotype: With a much larger clone just one base away, this may be a read error. The chain joins TRBV28 to TRBJ2-5, with 9 bases lining up with TRBD2. Germline V gene data show CDR1 as MDHEN and CDR2 as SYDVKM. This CDR3 is 15 amino acids long. Trimming cost V 7 bases and J 4 bases; bases outside gene matches: 10. The CDR3 DNA follows: TGTGCCAGCATTCCACAAGCGGGAGGAAGAGAGACCCAGTACTTC. Protein: CASIPQAGGRETQYF.

About this clonotype: An end of the junction differs from the germline gene, which may be a read error. V and J are TRBV12-3 or TRBV12-4 and TRBJ2-7; no clear D. This CDR3 spans 13 amino acids. CDR3 nucleotide sequence: TGTGCCATCAGTCCGGGCCCCGCCAACGAACAGTACTTC. It codes for CAISPGPANEQYF.

This sequence joins TRBV14 and TRBJ1-1; D is undetermined. Germline CDR1 is SGHDN and CDR2 is FVKESK. The CDR3 has 13 residues. Trimming shortened V by 2 bases and J by 7 bases, and 11 bases separated the two germline ends. The CDR3 region is CASSQIEMVEAFF. The CDR3 DNA is TGTGCCAGCAGCCAAATAGAAATGGTTGAAGCTTTCTTT.

This clonotype turned up a few times. The chain couples TRBV11-2 to TRBJ2-7; TRBD2 agrees at 12 bases. V dropped 3 bases and J dropped 6; count of bases not matched to a gene: 3. The CDR3 runs 14 residues. Germline-derived CDR1 and CDR2 are SGHAT and FQNNGV. The CDR3: CASSLTSGSAEQYF. The CDR3 DNA reads TGTGCCAGCAGCTTGACTAGCGGGAGCGCCGAGCAGTACTTC.

This clonotype was detected many times. The V gene is TRBV6-5, the J gene TRBJ2-2, with TRBD1 as a possible D gene (6 bases). Germline loops: CDR1 MNHEY, CDR2 SVGAGI. Trimming pared 5 bases from V and 0 bases from J, leaving 13 bases between. The CDR3 covers 16 residues. The CDR3 region is CASSHRVTANTGELFF. The CDR3 bases are TGTGCCAGCAGTCACAGGGTTACGGCGAACACCGGGGAGCTGTTTTTT.

This chain links TRBV7-8 with TRBJ1-1; 8 nucleotides line up with TRBD1. Germline V gene data show CDR1 as SGHVS and CDR2 as FQNEAQ. The CDR3 consists of 17 residues. V shed 9 bases, J shed 4 bases, and the junction held 19 bases outside the gene matches. CDR3 DNA: TGTGCCAGTTGCTCGGGACAGGATGCCCTCATGATCACTGAAGCTTTCTTT. It encodes CASCSGQDALMITEAFF.

This clonotype has just a few counts. An end of the junction differs from the germline gene, which may be a read error. The chain combines TRBV6-5 with TRBJ1-1, with D possibly TRBD1 on 6 matching bases. CDR3 length equals 15 residues. Germline V gives CDR1 MNHEY, CDR2 SVGAGI. CDR3 sequence (DNA): TGTGCCAGTAGTTTATCAGGGGAAATGATCACTGAAGCTTTCTTT. This sequence encodes CASSLSGEMITEAFF.

Comment on this clonotype: A much larger clone differs from this one at a single base, so this may be a read error. The chain recombines TRBV28 with TRBJ2-3; D possibly uses TRBD1 or TRBD2 (5 bases each). This CDR3 spans 15 amino acids. In germline, CDR1 is MDHEN, CDR2 SYDVKM. The CDR3 reads CASRAEDGTTDMQYF. CDR3 nucleotides: TGTGCCAGCAGGGCGGAGGACGGGACCACAGATATGCAGTATTTT.